This T cell receptor beta chain appears in the sequencing data of a study of blood T cell repertoires in COVID-19. Study in general: Donors in the United States, Italy and Spain gave samples during acute or convalescent COVID-19. Sample material is recorded as cDNA or gDNA derived from T cells, B-cell-depleted T cells, or PBMCs.

Germline V CDR1 and CDR2: MNHEY, SVGAGI. The CDR3 length is 14 residues. V gave up 2 bases and J gave up 5 bases, with 10 bases separating them. Methods used by the authors: From reference gene primer amplification, estimates of nucleated cell counts were derived. Sequenced by immunoSEQ multiplex PCR; TCRdb stores in-frame clones only, minus some. V, J and clone size derive from that table, while D and trimming were established from the DNA sequence. The sample consists of about 230,000 clones, approximately 80% of them appearing once. The V call is TRBV6-5, the J call TRBJ1-5; tentative D call: TRBD1 (6 bases). Sequencing used peripheral blood. This sequence originates from a woman aged 40 to 55 who had recovered from COVID-19. The CDR3 nucleotides read TGTGCCAGCAGTTACCTTCGGACAGATCAGCCCCAGCATTTT. It codes for CASSYLRTDQPQHF.